Listed here are 18 T cell receptor beta chains from one sample, sequenced in a study of blood T cells in healthy people across ages. Primed by a sample-barcoded 5' primer and a J-beta primer mix, a second PCR proceeded for about 7 to 11 cycles. TCRdb passed the 5' RACE reads through MiXCR, listing each CDR3 protein once. The table includes around 1,900,000 distinct CDR3 sequences, approximately 39% detected once. The sequenced sample consisted of blood. The source is a human donor in good health.

The chain has TRBV5-1 and TRBJ1-5, with 9 nucleotides matching TRBD1. Germline V gene sequence: CDR1 SGHRS, CDR2 YFSETQ. V lost 4 bases to trimming and J lost 4 bases; unmatched junction nucleotides: 12. CDR3 length: 17 residues. CDR3 nucleotides: TGCGCCAGCAGCCGCAAACCACAGGGGGCAGAGAATCAGCCCCAGCATTTT. Its protein product is CASSRKPQGAENQPQHF.

The chain has TRBV7-8 and TRBJ2-1; 9 nucleotides align to TRBD1. Germline CDR1 and CDR2: SGHVS and FQNEAQ. V shed 1 base and J 8 bases; nucleotides not matched to a gene: 6. There are 15 residues in the CDR3. DNA of the CDR3: TGTGCCAGCAGCTTAGAAAGGGACAGGGAGGATGAGCAGTTCTTC. This translates into CASSLERDREDEQFF.

The chain carries TRBV12-3 or TRBV12-4 and TRBJ2-3; TRBD1 matches 9 bases. The CDR3 is 18 residues long. Unmatched junction bases numbered 16, after V lost 6 bases and J lost 3 bases. The chain's CDR3 is CASSQWKQTGTGTDTQYF. For the CDR3, the DNA is TGTGCCAGCAGCCAATGGAAGCAGACCGGGACAGGGACAGATACGCAGTATTTT.

J is TRBJ2-3 and V is TRBV29-1, with TRBD2 matching over 14 bases. The CDR3 is 16 amino acids. Losses at the gene ends were 4 bases for V and 6 bases for J; bases not matched to a gene: 9. Germline V gene lookup returns CDR1 SQVTM and CDR2 ANQGSEA. The CDR3 loop is CSVGRTSGGTTDTQYF. In DNA, the CDR3 is TGCAGCGTTGGGCGGACTAGCGGGGGGACCACGGATACGCAGTATTTT.

CDR3 coding DNA: TGTGCCAGCAGCATATCTAGCGGGGGGGTAGGGAGCACAGATACGCAGTATTTT. It specifies CASSISSGGVGSTDTQYF. V gene TRBV7-2 combines with J gene TRBJ2-3, with 12 bases fitting TRBD2. After removal of 5 bases from V and 0 bases from J, the junction contained 9 bases not matched to a gene. This CDR3 is built from 18 residues. Germline CDR1 is SGHTA and CDR2 is FQGNSA.

V usage is TRBV4-3 and J usage is TRBJ1-2; D may be TRBD1 (6 bases). CDR1 is LGHNA, CDR2 YSLEER, per germline. The length of the CDR3 is 15 residues. Trimming stripped 1 base from V and 5 bases from J, with 14 bases between. DNA for the CDR3: TGCGCCAGCAGCCAAGCAGTTGACAGGCCATATGGCTACACCTTC. Translating it yields CASSQAVDRPYGYTF.

V gene TRBV7-8 combines with J gene TRBJ2-1; the match to TRBD1 covers 7 bases. Looked up from germline, CDR1 is SGHVS and CDR2 is FQNEAQ. This CDR3 is built from 16 residues. V was pared by 2 bases and J by 4 bases, with 8 bases of the junction left unmatched. The CDR3 region has the DNA TGTGCCAGCAGCTTAAGGGCGACAGGGATATACAATGAGCAGTTCTTC. It specifies CASSLRATGIYNEQFF. The variable domain in full, completed from reference TRBV7-8 and TRBJ2-1, reads GAGVSQSPRYKVAKRGQDVALRCDPISGHVSLFWYQQALGQGPEFLTYFQNEAQLDKSGLPSDRFFAERPEGSVSTLKIQRTQQEDSAVYLCASSLRATGIYNEQFFGPGTRLTVL.

The genes are TRBV7-9 and TRBJ1-6, with 10 bases identical to TRBD1. Germline trimming cut 6 bases from V and 10 bases from J; bases unmatched to any gene: 6. This CDR3 contains 14 residues. CDR1 and CDR2 (germline): SEHNR, FQNEAQ (reference sequence). In nucleotides, the CDR3 is TGTGCCAGCAGTAGAGGACAGGGGGGGTCACCCCTCCACTTT. It translates to CASSRGQGGSPLHF.

The V gene is TRBV7-8, the J gene TRBJ2-1; D is perhaps TRBD1 or TRBD2 (5 bases each). Deletions cut 5 bases from V and 8 bases from J, with 22 bases between. This CDR3 comprises 16 residues. Germline values: CDR1 SGHVS, CDR2 FQNEAQ. CDR3 protein: CASSPRVGALGDEQFF. CDR3 nucleotide sequence: TGTGCCAGCAGCCCAAGGGTAGGGGCCCTGGGGGATGAGCAGTTCTTC.

This clonotype was observed once. The V and J genes are TRBV6-4 and TRBJ2-3; D is undetermined. Trimming took off 8 bases at V and 0 bases at J, with 12 bases between the two ends. Germline V gene lookup returns CDR1 MRHNA and CDR2 SNTAGT. This CDR3 contains 14 residues. The CDR3 region is CASRQAGSTDTQYF. The DNA of the CDR3 is TGTGCCAGCCGCCAAGCAGGAAGCACAGATACGCAGTATTTT.

This clonotype was detected only a few times. V and J are TRBV20-1 and TRBJ1-2; D remains unclear. This CDR3 comprises 14 residues. The germline gives CDR1 DFQATT, CDR2 SNEGSKA (reference sequence). CDR3 amino acids: CSSNPGRTLYGYTF. DNA for the CDR3: TGCAGCTCAAACCCGGGGAGGACCTTATATGGCTACACCTTC.

The rearrangement joins TRBV28 to TRBJ1-2; D is unresolved. Per the germline V gene, CDR1 is MDHEN and CDR2 is SYDVKM. The germline V and J ends were trimmed by 5 bases and 4 bases, with 11 bases remaining between them. The CDR3 totals 13 residues. The CDR3 DNA reads TGTGCCAGCAGTCCCGACCTGAGCTATGGCTACACCTTC. It codes for CASSPDLSYGYTF.

This clonotype appeared a few times. The chain uses TRBV15 and TRBJ1-5; D unclear. Germline V gene lookup returns CDR1 LNHNV and CDR2 YYDKDF (reference sequence). The CDR3 length is 14 residues. V shed 6 bases and J shed 5 bases, with 14 bases lying between them. As DNA, the CDR3 is TGTGCCACCAGAAAAAAGGGTTGGGATCAGCCCCAGCATTTT. Encoded protein: CATRKKGWDQPQHF.

A word on this clonotype: A much larger clone lies one base from this, so it may be a read error. This chain uses TRBV28 with TRBJ2-7; D could derive from TRBD1 or TRBD2 (5 bases each). V dropped 2 bases and J dropped 3 bases, with 14 bases sitting between them. Germline loops: CDR1 MDHEN, CDR2 SYDVKM. CDR3 length: 15 amino acids. The CDR3 loop reads CASSLGGGTVYEQYF. The CDR3 bases are TGTGCCAGCAGTTTAGGTGGGGGAACGGTCTACGAGCAGTACTTC.

The chain couples TRBV12-3 or TRBV12-4 to TRBJ1-5; D not certain. Trimming removed 3 bases from V and 3 bases from J, with 15 bases in between. The CDR3 is 16 residues long. CDR3 in amino acids: CASSFNPTRANQPQHF. In DNA, the CDR3 is TGTGCCAGCAGTTTTAACCCTACTAGGGCCAATCAGCCCCAGCATTTT.

This clonotype was seen a handful of times. This may stem from a read error, because a much larger clone lies one nucleotide away. This chain joins TRBV7-8 and TRBJ2-5; 12 bases agree with TRBD2. CDR1 SGHVS and CDR2 FQNEAQ come from the germline V gene. The length of the CDR3 is 15 residues. V lost 6 bases, J lost 7 bases, and 9 bases stayed unmatched. The CDR3 loop reads CASSPRTSGEGTQYF. The DNA of the CDR3 is TGTGCCAGCAGTCCAAGGACTAGCGGGGAAGGGACCCAGTACTTC.

J is TRBJ1-1 and V is TRBV13; maybe TRBD1 (6 bases). V was trimmed by 6 bases and J by 7 bases, leaving 12 bases between them. CDR1 is PRHDT and CDR2 is FYEKMQ in the germline V gene (reference sequence). The CDR3 length is 12 residues. The CDR3 coding sequence is TGTGCCAGCAGGCTAGGGGGTTATGAAGCTTTCTTT. It specifies CASRLGGYEAFF.

The chain couples TRBV18 to TRBJ1-2, with D perhaps matching TRBD1 (5 bases). Germline-derived CDR1 and CDR2 are KGHSH and LQKENI. This CDR3 is built from 15 residues. V was pared by 0 bases and J by 4 bases, with 12 bases between. The CDR3 DNA reads TGTGCCAGCTCACCACCAGTTCGGGACGGCTATGGCTACACCTTC. Its translation: CASSPPVRDGYGYTF.